This TCR beta chain stems from a study of early T cells in non-severe SARS-CoV-2 infection listed by TCRdb under 2021. About the full investigation: TCR sequencing used bulk RNA from unsorted whole blood, so alpha and beta chains could not be paired.

For CDR1 and CDR2, the germline V gene lists MDHEN and SYDVKM. The CDR3 contains 14 residues, cysteine and phenylalanine counted. Kept here is only the CDR3 DNA, which spans 42 bases and is read in frame from base 1. For this chain, trimming is 6 bases at the V end and 2 bases at the J end, and the number of junction bases without a gene match is 3. The study was a case-control design nested within a healthcare worker cohort in London, UK, with weekly nasopharyngeal swab PCR tests and blood sampling. Healthcare workers were recruited during the week of the UK lockdown, between 23 and 31 March 2020, and followed weekly for up to roughly 15 weeks. Results and caveats for the whole study, not just this receptor: VDJdb matching was skewed toward anti-spike CD8 responses, so virus-specific expansions were likely underestimated and private and CD4 specificities were missed.

A remark on this clonotype: No antigen is known for it. Base qualities were left out, and no much larger clone turns up one base away.

Libraries were constructed by 5' RACE. Sequencing instrument: NextSeq 500. The TCR library protocol attached unique molecular identifiers to individual cDNA molecules to correct for sequencing error and PCR bias. TCR alpha and beta chains were both sequenced, and the abundances of alpha and beta sequences in each sample were closely correlated with each other. As for the original processing: Decombinator V4 was used to perform V gene, J gene and CDR3 annotation of TCR sequences. Expanded TCRs were defined as changing significantly between any two time points under a Poisson model with p below 0.0001. TCR abundances were normalised to the total number of TCRs sequenced in each sample and reported as counts per million. TRAV1-2 paired with TRAJ12, TRAJ20 or TRAJ33 defined MAIT TCRs, while TRAV10 paired with TRAJ18 defined iNKT TCRs. VDJdb, accessed 1 November 2021, was searched for CMV, EBV and SARS-CoV-2 annotated TCRs, with TCRs annotated for multiple antigens excluded. TCRdb trimmed public reads at Q25 via fastp, called clones via MiXCR and kept in-frame beta chains. Every entry covers one CDR3 protein and lists the most common genes and DNA from its rows. TCRdb, not the authors, supplied the V and J calls. The sample table holds about 110,000 distinct CDR3 sequences, of which around 10% were seen once. The ten largest account for 3% to 3.5% of the sample.

The sequence joins TRBV28 to TRBJ1-3; 8 central nucleotides agree with TRBD1. The source is an adult who was a healthcare worker with PCR-confirmed SARS-CoV-2 infection or an uninfected control (not recorded which). The sequencing input was whole blood. Read as DNA, the sequence is TGTGCCAGCAGCCCAGGGGGCCCTGGAAACACCATATATTTT. Its translation reads: CASSPGGPGNTIYF.